The present T cell receptor beta chain was sequenced within a study of T cells expressing NK-cell markers. Germline values: CDR1 SNHLY, CDR2 FYNNEI. This CDR3 region has 12 residues. With UMIs, 5'RACE template switching was used to make TCR beta cDNA. TCRdb re-called the 5' RACE reads and gives one entry per CDR3 protein, without DNA. Seen in this sample are some 340,000 distinct CDR3 sequences; the ten most common clones hold 5% to 5.5%. This TCR came from a man between 18 and 69 years old in good health. The source material was blood T cells: a sorted CD56 or NKG2C T cell subset, CD4+ or CD8+ T cells, or bulk PBMC T cells (not recorded which). The rearrangement joins TRBV2 to TRBJ1-4; the D call of TRBD1 rests on TCRdb alone, since no DNA is present to check it. CDR3: CASKGISEKLFF.